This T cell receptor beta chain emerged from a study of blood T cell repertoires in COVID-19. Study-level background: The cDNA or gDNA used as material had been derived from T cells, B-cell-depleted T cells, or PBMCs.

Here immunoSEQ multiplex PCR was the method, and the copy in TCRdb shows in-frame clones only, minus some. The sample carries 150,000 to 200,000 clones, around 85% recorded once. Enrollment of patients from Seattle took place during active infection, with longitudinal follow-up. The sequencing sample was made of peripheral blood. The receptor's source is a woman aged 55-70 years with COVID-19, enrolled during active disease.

CDR3: CASSGELAGGVPYEQYF. CDR3 bases: TGCGCCAGCAGCGGTGAACTAGCGGGAGGGGTACCCTACGAGCAGTACTTC. The genes are TRBV5-1 and TRBJ2-7, with TRBD2 identical over 13 bases. V trimming: 4 bases; J trimming: 2 bases; junction bases outside the gene matches: 9. The CDR3 consists of 17 residues. Germline lookup yields CDR1 SGHRS and CDR2 YFSETQ.